This T cell receptor beta chain comes out of a study of cytomegalovirus exposure and HLA in healthy donors. Both 60 Vbeta primers and 13 Jbeta primers went into the PCR. Assay used: immunoSEQ multiplex PCR; TCRdb lists only in-frame clones, some missing. In total, the table holds some 76,000 clones. This TCR came from a boy aged 5-17 years in good health and CMV-seronegative. The sequenced sample was PBMCs.

The CDR3 DNA reads as TGTGCCAGCAGTTACTCGTTCAGAGAGGATCAGCCCCAGCATTTT. As protein: CASSYSFREDQPQHF. The rearrangement uses TRBV6-6 and TRBJ1-5, with D hard to call. The germline gives CDR1 MNHNY, CDR2 SVGAGI (reference sequence). The CDR3 has 15 residues. Deletions cut 0 bases from V and 5 bases from J, with 11 bases between.